A selection of T cell receptor beta chains follows, all from one sample in a study of blood T cells in healthy people across ages. TCRdb re-called the 5' RACE reads with MiXCR, one entry per CDR3 protein. Of approximately 830,000 distinct CDR3 sequences listed, 55% to 65% are singletons. Specimen: blood. The receptors stem from a man aged 25-40 years in good health. CDR3s include the opening cysteine and the closing phenylalanine or tryptophan. Each record gives: V gene, CDR3 length, CDR3 protein.

TRBV6-2/TRBV6-3,14,CASSWGILGDEQFF
TRBV7-2,15,CASSLVSDGVQPQHF
TRBV21-1,18,CASSKGVAGRLKGNEQFF
TRBV2,15,CASSEGLVGRHEQFF
TRBV28,13,CASNHLTGGEQYF
TRBV7-8,17,CASSPKTSGGLYNEQFF
TRBV5-1,17,CASSLGTGTVTDNEQFF
TRBV30,13,CARSVGGNYGYTF
TRBV20-1,11,CSARRDYEQYF
TRBV28,15,CACSLIRLASYEQYF
TRBV6-1,14,CAILTSIGADTQYF
TRBV28,14,CASTPGGLGETQYF
TRBV7-9,17,CASSLAATVTGRNEQFF
TRBV6-6,15,CASSPTDRVEGIQYF
TRBV4-3,15,CASRQGGQGSEKLFF
TRBV6-1,15,CASSELRTVSWEQYF
TRBV6-6,12,CASLLAAYGYTF
TRBV7-9,11,CASSLQGAYTF
TRBV11-2,21,CASSLLPFLAGARSSYNEQFF
TRBV3-1,14,CASSNRGVNYGYTF
TRBV28,15,CASTSPGGVGETQYF
TRBV27,17,CASSSLGLAASTDTQYF
TRBV20-1,14,CSARDLVLLGEQYF